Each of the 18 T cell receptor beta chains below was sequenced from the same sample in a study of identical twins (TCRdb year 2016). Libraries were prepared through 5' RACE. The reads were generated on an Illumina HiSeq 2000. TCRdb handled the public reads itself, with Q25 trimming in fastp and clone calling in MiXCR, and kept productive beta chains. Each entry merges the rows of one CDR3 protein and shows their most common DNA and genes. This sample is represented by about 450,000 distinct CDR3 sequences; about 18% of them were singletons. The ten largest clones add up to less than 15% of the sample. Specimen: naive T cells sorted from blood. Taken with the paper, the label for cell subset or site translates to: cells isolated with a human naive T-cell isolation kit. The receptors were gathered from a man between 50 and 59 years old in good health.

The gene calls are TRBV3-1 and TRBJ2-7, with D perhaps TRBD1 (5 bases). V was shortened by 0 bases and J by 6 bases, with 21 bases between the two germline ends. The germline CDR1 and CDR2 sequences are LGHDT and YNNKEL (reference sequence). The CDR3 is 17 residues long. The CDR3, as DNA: TGTGCCAGCAGCCAAGATCGCGTGTCTGTGGGGCGGCGCGAGCAGTACTTC. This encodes CASSQDRVSVGRREQYF.

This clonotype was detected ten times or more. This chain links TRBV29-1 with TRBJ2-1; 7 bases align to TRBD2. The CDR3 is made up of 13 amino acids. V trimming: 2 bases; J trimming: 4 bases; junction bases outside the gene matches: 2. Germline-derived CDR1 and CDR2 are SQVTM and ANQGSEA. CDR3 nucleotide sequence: TGCAGCGTTGAACCCGGGGGGTACAATGAGCAGTTCTTC. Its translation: CSVEPGGYNEQFF.

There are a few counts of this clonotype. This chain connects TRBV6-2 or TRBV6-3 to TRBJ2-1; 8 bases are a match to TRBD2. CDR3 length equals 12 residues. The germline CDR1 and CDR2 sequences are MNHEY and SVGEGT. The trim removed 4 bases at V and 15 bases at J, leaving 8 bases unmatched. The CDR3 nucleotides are TGTGCCAGCAGTTCCGGACTAGCCCGGGGGTTCTTC. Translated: CASSSGLARGFF.

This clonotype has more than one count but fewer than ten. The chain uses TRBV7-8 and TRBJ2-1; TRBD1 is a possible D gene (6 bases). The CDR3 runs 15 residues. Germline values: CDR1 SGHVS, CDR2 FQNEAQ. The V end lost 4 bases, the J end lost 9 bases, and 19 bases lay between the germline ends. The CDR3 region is CASSSFRGKWIEQFF. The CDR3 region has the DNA TGTGCCAGCAGCTCATTCAGGGGAAAGTGGATTGAGCAGTTCTTC.

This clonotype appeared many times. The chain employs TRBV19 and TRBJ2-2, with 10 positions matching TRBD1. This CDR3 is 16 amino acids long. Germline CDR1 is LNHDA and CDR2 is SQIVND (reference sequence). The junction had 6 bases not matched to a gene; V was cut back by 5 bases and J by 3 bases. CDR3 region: CASSRQGQGYTGELFF. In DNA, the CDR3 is TGTGCCAGTAGTCGCCAGGGACAGGGGTACACCGGGGAGCTGTTTTTT.

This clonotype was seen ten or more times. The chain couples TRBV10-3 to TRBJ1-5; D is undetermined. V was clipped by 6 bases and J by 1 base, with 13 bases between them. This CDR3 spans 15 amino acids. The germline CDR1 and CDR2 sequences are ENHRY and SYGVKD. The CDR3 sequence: CAIRAEYGSNQPQHF. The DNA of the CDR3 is TGTGCCATCAGAGCGGAATATGGAAGCAATCAGCCCCAGCATTTT.

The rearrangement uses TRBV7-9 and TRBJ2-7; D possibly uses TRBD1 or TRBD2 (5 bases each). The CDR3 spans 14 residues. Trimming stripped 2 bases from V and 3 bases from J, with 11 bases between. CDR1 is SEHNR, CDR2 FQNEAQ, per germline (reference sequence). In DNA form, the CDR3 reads TGTGCCAGCAGCTTAACGGGGCGGTTCTACGAGCAGTACTTC. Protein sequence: CASSLTGRFYEQYF.

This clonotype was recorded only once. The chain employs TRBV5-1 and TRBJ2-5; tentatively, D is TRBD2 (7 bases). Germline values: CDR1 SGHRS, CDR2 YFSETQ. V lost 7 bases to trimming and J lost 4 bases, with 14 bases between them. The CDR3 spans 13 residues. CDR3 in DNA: TGCGCCAGCTCAAAGGGGGGGGTAGAGACCCAGTACTTC. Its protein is CASSKGGVETQYF.

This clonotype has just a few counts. The CDR3 nucleotides are TGTGCCAGCAGCTGGGGGACACGAGCCTACGAGCAGTACTTC. This codes for CASSWGTRAYEQYF. The chain carries TRBV5-6 and TRBJ2-7; weak D call: TRBD1 (6 bases). This CDR3 has 14 residues. CDR1 is SGHDT and CDR2 is YYEEEE in the germline V gene. V gave up 3 bases and J gave up 2 bases, with 12 bases separating them.

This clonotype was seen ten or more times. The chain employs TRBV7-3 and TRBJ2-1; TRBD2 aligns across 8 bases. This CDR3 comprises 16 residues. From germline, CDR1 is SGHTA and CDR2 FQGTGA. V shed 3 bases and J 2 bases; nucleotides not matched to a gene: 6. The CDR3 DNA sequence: TGTGCCAGCAGCTTTGGCGGGAGGAAACCCTACAATGAGCAGTTCTTC. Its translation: CASSFGGRKPYNEQFF. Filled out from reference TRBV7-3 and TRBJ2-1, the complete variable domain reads GAGVSQTPSNKVTEKGKYVELRCDPISGHTALYWYRQSLGQGPEFLIYFQGTGAADDSGLPNDRFFAVRPEGSVSTLKIQRTERGDSAVYLCASSFGGRKPYNEQFFGPGTRLTVL.

In DNA form, the CDR3 reads TGTGCCAGCAGCTTTGGGCAGGGACGGCAGCCCCAGCATTTT. Its translation: CASSFGQGRQPQHF. This sequence joins TRBV5-6 and TRBJ1-5, with D possibly TRBD1 on 5 matching bases. CDR3 size: 14 residues. Per germline, CDR1 SGHDT and CDR2 YYEEEE. V shed 2 bases and J shed 7 bases, with 13 bases lying between them. Full variable domain (outside the CDR3, taken from reference TRBV5-6 and TRBJ1-5): DAGVTQSPTHLIKTRGQQVTLRCSPKSGHDTVSWYQQALGQGPQFIFQYYEEEERQRGNFPDRFSGHQFPNYSSELNVNALLLGDSALYLCASSFGQGRQPQHFGDGTRLSIL.

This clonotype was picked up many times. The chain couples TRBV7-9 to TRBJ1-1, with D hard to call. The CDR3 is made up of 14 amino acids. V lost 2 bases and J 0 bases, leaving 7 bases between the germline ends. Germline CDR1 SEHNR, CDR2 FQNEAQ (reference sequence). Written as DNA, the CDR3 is TGTGCCAGCAGCTTATTAGGATTGAACACTGAAGCTTTCTTT. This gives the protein CASSLLGLNTEAFF. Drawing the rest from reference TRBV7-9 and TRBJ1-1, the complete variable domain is DTGVSQNPRHKITKRGQNVTFRCDPISEHNRLYWYRQTLGQGPEFLTYFQNEAQLEKSRLLSDRFSAERPKGSFSTLEIQRTEQGDSAMYLCASSLLGLNTEAFFGQGTRLTVV.

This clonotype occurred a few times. CDR3 DNA: TGTGCCAGCAGTCCCGTAATCGGTGCACAAGAGACCCAGTACTTC. Translation: CASSPVIGAQETQYF. This chain connects TRBV28 to TRBJ2-5; the D is unclear. Per the germline V gene, CDR1 is MDHEN and CDR2 is SYDVKM. Trimming removed 5 bases at V and 2 bases at J, with 15 bases between. The CDR3 runs to 15 residues.

For the CDR3, the DNA is TGCAGTGCTAGAGATAGGAGGTACGAGCAGTACTTC. Amino acids: CSARDRRYEQYF. The genes are TRBV20-1 and TRBJ2-7, with D possibly TRBD2 on 5 matching bases. From germline, CDR1 is DFQATT and CDR2 SNEGSKA (reference sequence). V was clipped by 0 bases and J by 4 bases, with 7 bases between them. This CDR3 has 12 amino acids.

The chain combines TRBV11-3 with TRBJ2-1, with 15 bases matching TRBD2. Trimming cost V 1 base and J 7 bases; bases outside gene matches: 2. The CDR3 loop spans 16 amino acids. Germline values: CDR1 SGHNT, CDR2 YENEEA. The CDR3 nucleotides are TGTGCCAGCAGCTTAGGCGGGACTAGCGGGGGGAATGAGCAGTTCTTC. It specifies CASSLGGTSGGNEQFF.

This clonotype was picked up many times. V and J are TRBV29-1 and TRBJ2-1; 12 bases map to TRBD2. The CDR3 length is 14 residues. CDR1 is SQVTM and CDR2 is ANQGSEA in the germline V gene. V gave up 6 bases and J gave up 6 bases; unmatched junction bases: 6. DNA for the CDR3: TGCAGCGTAGAGACTAGCGGGAGTCTCAATGAGCAGTTCTTC. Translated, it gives CSVETSGSLNEQFF.

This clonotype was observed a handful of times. The CDR3 DNA is TGCAGCATTCCGGGACAATCGAACACCGGGGAGCTGTTTTTT. Encoded protein: CSIPGQSNTGELFF. V gene TRBV29-1 combines with J gene TRBJ2-2; D is possibly TRBD1 (6 bases). Germline CDR1 and CDR2: SQVTM and ANQGSEA. The CDR3 has 14 residues. V gave up 8 bases and J gave up 0 bases, with 13 bases separating them.

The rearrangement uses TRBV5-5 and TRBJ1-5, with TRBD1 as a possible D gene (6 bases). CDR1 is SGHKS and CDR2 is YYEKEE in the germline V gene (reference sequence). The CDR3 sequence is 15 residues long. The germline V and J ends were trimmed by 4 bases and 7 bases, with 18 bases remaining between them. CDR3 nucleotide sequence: TGTGCCAGCAGCCCTACCGCAGGGGTTCGGCAGCCCCAGCATTTT. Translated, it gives CASSPTAGVRQPQHF.